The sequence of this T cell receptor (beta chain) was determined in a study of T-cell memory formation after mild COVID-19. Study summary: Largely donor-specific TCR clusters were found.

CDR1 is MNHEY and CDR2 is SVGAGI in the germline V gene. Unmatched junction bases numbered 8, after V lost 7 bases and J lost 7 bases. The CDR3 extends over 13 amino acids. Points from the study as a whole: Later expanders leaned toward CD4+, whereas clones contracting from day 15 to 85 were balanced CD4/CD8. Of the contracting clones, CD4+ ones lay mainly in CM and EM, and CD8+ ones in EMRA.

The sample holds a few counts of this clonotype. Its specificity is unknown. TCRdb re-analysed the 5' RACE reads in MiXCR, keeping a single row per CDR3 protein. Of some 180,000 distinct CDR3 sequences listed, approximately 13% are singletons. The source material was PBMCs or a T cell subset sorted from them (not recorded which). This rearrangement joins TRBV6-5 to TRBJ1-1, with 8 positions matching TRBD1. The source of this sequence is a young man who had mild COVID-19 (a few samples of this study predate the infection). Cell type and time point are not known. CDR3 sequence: CASTSQGAGEAFF. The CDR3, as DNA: TGTGCCAGCACTTCGCAGGGGGCCGGTGAAGCTTTCTTT.